The 32 T cell receptor beta chains in this list originate from one sample, sequenced in a study of blood T cell repertoires in COVID-19 (dated by TCRdb to about 2020). Libraries were prepared through the immunoSEQ multiplex PCR assay. Entries here come from immuneACCESS through TCRdb and include only in-frame sequences with V and J called. Some clones fail to appear in such tables; in the studies checked, an unresolved V gene covers under half of the shortfall, and the cause of the remainder is unknown. Here the sample has about 250,000 clones; 88% occur a single time. The ten largest make up about 3% of the sample. Sequenced sample: PBMCs or T cells enriched from blood (not recorded which). All receptors derive from a woman between 50 and 59 years old who had recovered from COVID-19.

J is TRBJ2-7 and V is TRBV19; 8 bases map to TRBD1. V was pared by 5 bases and J by 3 bases, with 6 bases of the junction left unmatched. The CDR3 sequence is 14 residues long. Germline V gene sequence: CDR1 LNHDA, CDR2 SQIVND (reference sequence). In nucleotides, the CDR3 is TGTGCCAGTAGTCCCCGGACAGGGATCTACGAGCAGTACTTC. Protein sequence: CASSPRTGIYEQYF.

The chain employs TRBV9 and TRBJ2-1; D is perhaps TRBD1 (7 bases). This CDR3 is built from 15 residues. The V gene's germline CDR1 is SGDLS and CDR2 YYNGEE. V lost 1 base to trimming and J lost 1 base, with 9 bases between them. DNA of the CDR3: TGTGCCAGCAGCGTATCAGGGGGGTCCTACAATGAGCAGTTCTTC. It encodes CASSVSGGSYNEQFF.

The V gene is TRBV9, the J gene TRBJ2-2, with D tentatively TRBD2 (6 bases). The V end lost 4 bases, the J end lost 1 base, and 11 bases lay between the germline ends. The CDR3 length is 15 residues. The germline gives CDR1 SGDLS, CDR2 YYNGEE. CDR3 sequence: CASSPVSGNTGELFF. The CDR3 DNA follows: TGTGCCAGCAGCCCAGTTAGCGGGAACACCGGGGAGCTGTTTTTT.

This clone has just a few counts. The chain is built from TRBV7-2 and TRBJ1-1, with 8 bases identical to TRBD1. The CDR3 runs to 14 residues. Germline V gene sequence: CDR1 SGHTA, CDR2 FQGNSA. The V gene end was trimmed by 5 bases and the J gene end by 5 bases; junction bases not matched to a gene: 7. The CDR3: CASSTRQGSTEAFF. The DNA for the CDR3 is TGTGCCAGCAGCACGAGACAGGGGAGTACTGAAGCTTTCTTT.

This sequence joins TRBV30 and TRBJ2-1; D gene unclear. Germline loops: CDR1 GTSNPN, CDR2 SVGIG (reference sequence). This CDR3 has 11 residues. Trimming took 2 bases from V and 7 from J, leaving 6 bases between them. CDR3 coding DNA: TGTGCCTGGAGTCTGACTAATGAGCAGTTCTTC. It translates to CAWSLTNEQFF.

Written as DNA, the CDR3 is TGCAGCGTTGCAGGGGGCAATCAGCCCCAGCATTTT. It is translated as CSVAGGNQPQHF. This sequence joins TRBV29-1 and TRBJ1-5, with D perhaps matching TRBD1 (6 bases). Germline CDR1 reads SQVTM; CDR2 reads ANQGSEA. V lost 4 bases and J 2 bases, leaving 6 bases between the germline ends. The CDR3 runs to 12 residues.

This chain joins TRBV28 and TRBJ1-2; 10 nucleotides line up with TRBD1. CDR3 length equals 18 residues. Looked up from germline, CDR1 is MDHEN and CDR2 is SYDVKM. After removal of 6 bases from V and 0 bases from J, the junction contained 13 bases not matched to a gene. CDR3 coding DNA: TGTGCCAGCAGGCGGACAGGGGGTGATAGTCCTGCTAACTATGGCTACACCTTC. It yields the protein CASRRTGGDSPANYGYTF.

This chain joins TRBV6-5 and TRBJ2-3; TRBD2 matches 8 bases. Germline V gene data show CDR1 as MNHEY and CDR2 as SVGAGI. J gave up 2 bases and V 4 bases, and 5 bases lay outside the gene matches. The CDR3 totals 15 residues. The CDR3 bases are TGTGCCAGCAGTTCTATAGCGGGAAACACAGATACGCAGTATTTT. Protein sequence: CASSSIAGNTDTQYF.

The chain recombines TRBV4-1 with TRBJ2-7; 9 nucleotides match TRBD1. V lost 0 bases, J lost 4 bases, and 7 bases stayed unmatched. The CDR3 consists of 16 residues. Germline CDR1 reads MGHRA; CDR2 reads YSYEKL. Here the CDR3 DNA reads TGCGCCAGCAGCCAAGACATTGGGACAGGGCGGTACGAGCAGTACTTC. Its protein product is CASSQDIGTGRYEQYF.

This chain's CDR3 is CSASMSGRVRDTQYF. The CDR3 coding sequence is TGCAGTGCTAGTATGAGCGGGAGGGTGCGAGATACGCAGTATTTT. The V gene is TRBV20-1, the J gene TRBJ2-3; TRBD2 aligns across 10 bases. With 3 bases clipped from V and 5 bases from J, the junction kept 8 bases outside the gene matches. CDR1 and CDR2 (germline): DFQATT, SNEGSKA (reference sequence). CDR3 length equals 15 residues.

This chain joins TRBV28 and TRBJ1-5; 10 nucleotides line up with TRBD1. This CDR3 spans 15 amino acids. Germline V gives CDR1 MDHEN, CDR2 SYDVKM. The junction had 5 bases not matched to a gene; V was cut back by 2 bases and J by 7 bases. The CDR3 loop reads CASSLRQGALQPQHF. CDR3 DNA sequence: TGTGCCAGCAGTTTAAGACAGGGGGCTTTGCAGCCCCAGCATTTT.

This chain joins TRBV28 and TRBJ1-5, with D unclear. Trimming shortened V by 3 bases and J by 4 bases, and 13 bases separated the two germline ends. The length of the CDR3 is 15 residues. Germline loops: CDR1 MDHEN, CDR2 SYDVKM. The CDR3: CASSFGGPVNQPQHF. The CDR3 DNA reads as TGTGCCAGCAGTTTTGGAGGGCCGGTGAATCAGCCCCAGCATTTT.

The chain carries TRBV27 and TRBJ2-1; 8 bases map to TRBD2. The CDR3 loop spans 22 amino acids. Germline-derived CDR1 and CDR2 are MNHEY and SMNVEV (reference sequence). Unmatched junction bases numbered 27, after V lost 2 bases and J lost 6 bases. The CDR3 DNA follows: TGTGCCAGCAGTTTAAGAACAGGGCAAACTAGCGGAAGCCCCAAGAACTCCAATGAGCAGTTCTTC. Translation gives CASSLRTGQTSGSPKNSNEQFF.

The chain recombines TRBV5-1 with TRBJ2-1, with 12 bases aligning to TRBD2. Germline V CDR1 and CDR2: SGHRS, YFSETQ. This CDR3 region has 16 residues. V shed 4 bases and J 7 bases; nucleotides not matched to a gene: 9. The CDR3 coding sequence is TGCGCCAGCAGCCCGAGACTAGCGGGAGATGTTAATGAGCAGTTCTTC. The encoded protein is CASSPRLAGDVNEQFF.

Only one count was recorded for this clone. The CDR3 reads CASNIKGYWNYGYTF. CDR3 sequence (DNA): TGTGCCAGTAACATAAAGGGGTATTGGAACTATGGCTACACCTTC. The chain uses TRBV19 and TRBJ1-2; tentatively, D is TRBD1 (5 bases). Per the germline V gene, CDR1 is LNHDA and CDR2 is SQIVND (reference sequence). The CDR3 has 15 residues. Trimming stripped 7 bases from V and 2 bases from J, with 17 bases between.

This clone was seen once. The chain joins TRBV19 to TRBJ1-1, with D possibly TRBD1 on 5 matching bases. CDR1 and CDR2 (germline): LNHDA, SQIVND (reference sequence). V was shortened by 5 bases and J by 0 bases, with 13 bases between the two germline ends. CDR3 length: 15 amino acids. The CDR3 loop reads CASSSKTAMNTEAFF. The CDR3, as DNA: TGTGCCAGTAGTTCAAAGACAGCCATGAACACTGAAGCTTTCTTT.

The chain combines TRBV2 with TRBJ1-4; TRBD1 is a possible D gene (6 bases). Per the germline V gene, CDR1 is SNHLY and CDR2 is FYNNEI. This CDR3 is 14 amino acids long. The ends were cut back, 4 bases at V and 4 bases at J, with 10 bases in the middle. CDR3 amino acids: CASSGSRGNEKLFF. CDR3 DNA sequence: TGTGCCAGCAGTGGATCCAGGGGTAATGAAAAACTGTTTTTT.

This sequence joins TRBV3-1 (or the pseudogene TRBV3-2) and TRBJ2-1; 7 bases map to TRBD2. After removal of 1 base from V and 3 bases from J, the junction contained 21 bases not matched to a gene. CDR1 LGHDT and CDR2 YNNKEL come from the germline V gene (reference sequence). The CDR3 loop spans 21 amino acids. The CDR3 DNA reads TGTGCCAGCAGCCAAGTTGATCCCCCCGCTCTAGCGGAGCACGTCTACAATGAGCAGTTCTTC. As protein: CASSQVDPPALAEHVYNEQFF.

The gene calls are TRBV4-1 and TRBJ1-4; TRBD1 agrees at 8 bases. V trimming: 3 bases; J trimming: 1 base; junction bases outside the gene matches: 7. Germline V gene sequence: CDR1 MGHRA, CDR2 YSYEKL. There are 17 residues in the CDR3. DNA of the CDR3: TGCGCCAGCAGCCAGCAAAACAGGGGGGGAACTAATGAAAAACTGTTTTTT. It translates to CASSQQNRGGTNEKLFF.

The J gene is TRBJ1-6, the V gene TRBV28; 8 nucleotides agree with TRBD1. J lost 10 bases, V lost 4 bases, and 3 bases had no gene match. This CDR3 has 13 residues. CDR1 and CDR2 (germline): MDHEN, SYDVKM. CDR3 sequence (DNA): TGTGCCAGCAGTTCCGACAGGGGCTCACCCCTCCACTTT. It translates to CASSSDRGSPLHF.

This chain joins TRBV28 and TRBJ2-7; tentatively, D is TRBD2 (6 bases). The CDR3 spans 16 residues. Germline V lookup: CDR1 MDHEN, CDR2 SYDVKM. Trimming removed 5 bases from V and 6 bases from J, with 23 bases in between. CDR3 region: CASSPPHREWVGEQYF. The CDR3 region has the DNA TGTGCCAGCAGTCCCCCACATCGGGAGTGGGTGGGCGAGCAGTACTTC.

This clone was seen just once. The chain carries TRBV6-5 and TRBJ1-4; D call uncertain. V gave up 0 bases and J gave up 7 bases, with 15 bases separating them. The CDR3 extends over 16 amino acids. Germline assignment: CDR1 MNHEY and CDR2 SVGAGI. In nucleotides, the CDR3 is TGTGCCAGCAGTTACTCCGGCCGGGGAGTAAGTGAAAAACTGTTTTTT. It encodes CASSYSGRGVSEKLFF.

V is TRBV9 and J is TRBJ2-5; TRBD2 might be the D (5 bases). The CDR3 extends over 13 amino acids. Germline CDR1 and CDR2: SGDLS and YYNGEE. V was shortened by 4 bases and J by 5 bases, with 12 bases between the two germline ends. CDR3 in DNA: TGTGCCAGCAGCCCTAGCCCCCCGGAGACCCAGTACTTC. Its translation: CASSPSPPETQYF.

The rearrangement joins TRBV28 to TRBJ2-7; 8 bases are a match to TRBD1. The junction had 11 bases not matched to a gene; V was cut back by 6 bases and J by 7 bases. The CDR3 contains 14 residues. Germline values: CDR1 MDHEN, CDR2 SYDVKM. The CDR3 DNA is TGTGCCAGCAGGACCGGGACAGGCCTCCTGGAGCAGTACTTC. Residues: CASRTGTGLLEQYF.

The chain couples TRBV11-2 to TRBJ1-1; tentative D call: TRBD1 (5 bases). CDR1 and CDR2 (germline): SGHAT, FQNNGV. The ends were cut back, 5 bases at V and 3 bases at J, with 13 bases in the middle. CDR3 size: 14 residues. DNA of the CDR3: TGTGCCAGCAGCCTAGGGACGGGGTACACTGAAGCTTTCTTT. Protein: CASSLGTGYTEAFF.

The J gene is TRBJ1-1, the V gene TRBV27, with a weak D call TRBD1 (5 bases). Trimming stripped 4 bases from V and 1 base from J, with 13 bases between. Germline-derived CDR1 and CDR2 are MNHEY and SMNVEV (reference sequence). CDR3 length: 15 residues. CDR3 region: CASSSRGSPNTEAFF. Written as DNA, the CDR3 is TGTGCCAGCAGTTCTAGGGGCTCCCCGAACACTGAAGCTTTCTTT.

This rearrangement joins TRBV27 to TRBJ1-3; D possibly corresponds to TRBD1 (6 bases). Per germline, CDR1 MNHEY and CDR2 SMNVEV (reference sequence). Deletions cut 2 bases from V and 0 bases from J, with 14 bases between. The CDR3 has 17 amino acids. The CDR3 DNA is TGTGCCAGCAGTTTAAAAGGGGGACCAAACTCTGGAAACACCATATATTTT. Translated, it gives CASSLKGGPNSGNTIYF.

The J gene is TRBJ2-1, the V gene TRBV11-1, with 8 bases lining up with TRBD2. Germline values: CDR1 SGHAT, CDR2 FQDESV (reference sequence). This CDR3 region has 16 residues. V was pared by 5 bases and J by 2 bases, with 8 bases of the junction left unmatched. The CDR3, as DNA: TGTGCCAGCAGCAAGCAGGTAGCGGGACCCTACAATGAGCAGTTCTTC. This gives the protein CASSKQVAGPYNEQFF.

The CDR3 region is CASSPSNTGELFF. CDR3 coding DNA: TGTGCCAGCAGTCCGTCGAACACCGGGGAGCTGTTTTTT. This chain links TRBV27 with TRBJ2-2, with D uncertain. V was cut by 5 bases and J by 0 bases, with 4 bases left in between. Germline assignment: CDR1 MNHEY and CDR2 SMNVEV (reference sequence). This CDR3 is built from 13 residues.

The genes are TRBV3-1 (or the pseudogene TRBV3-2) and TRBJ1-1; D is unresolved. The V and J ends lost 0 bases and 6 bases respectively, with 8 bases between them. Germline V lookup: CDR1 LGHDT, CDR2 YNNKEL (reference sequence). The CDR3 covers 13 residues. CDR3 nucleotides: TGTGCCAGCAGCCAAGAATCGAGTCCTGAAGCTTTCTTT. Translation: CASSQESSPEAFF.

This chain links TRBV28 with TRBJ2-5; tentatively, D is TRBD2 (5 bases). Germline CDR1 MDHEN, CDR2 SYDVKM. This CDR3 is built from 14 residues. Trimming cost V 5 bases and J 5 bases, with 15 bases left between them. CDR3: CASSPSRTGETQYF. CDR3 bases: TGTGCCAGCAGTCCAAGCCGAACGGGGGAGACCCAGTACTTC.

This clone came up a few times. The J gene is TRBJ1-5, the V gene TRBV11-2, with 7 bases that match TRBD1. Trimming took 2 bases from V and 1 from J; bases not matched to a gene: 2. The CDR3 has 15 residues. Germline V gene lookup returns CDR1 SGHAT and CDR2 FQNNGV. The CDR3 loop reads CASSLQGQSNQPQHF. The CDR3 DNA is TGTGCCAGCAGCTTACAGGGACAGAGCAATCAGCCCCAGCATTTT.